The 15 T cell receptor beta chains presented below share a single source sample, sequenced in a study of blood T cell repertoires in COVID-19. Some clones are missing from TCRdb's copy, which holds only in-frame ones; the method was immunoSEQ multiplex PCR. The data hold 11,000 to 15,000 clones, with 75% to 90% observed a single time. Sequencing was carried out using peripheral blood. These receptors were collected from a human donor in a cohort sampled during active COVID-19.

The V and J genes are TRBV7-9 and TRBJ2-5; TRBD2 aligns across 7 bases. Germline CDR1 reads SEHNR; CDR2 reads FQNEAQ (reference sequence). The CDR3 has 17 amino acids. Trimming removed 2 bases from V and 4 bases from J; junction bases left unmatched: 13. CDR3 sequence reads: CASSLRGSMAVGETQYF. Here the CDR3 DNA reads TGTGCCAGCAGCTTACGCGGGAGTATGGCGGTTGGAGAGACCCAGTACTTC.

The CDR3 sequence: CAVQGEQSNQPQHF. The CDR3 DNA reads TGTGCCGTACAGGGGGAACAGAGCAATCAGCCCCAGCATTTT. The chain is built from TRBV10-3 and TRBJ1-5, with 8 positions matching TRBD1. J lost 1 base, V lost 11 bases, and 7 bases had no gene match. This CDR3 region has 14 residues. CDR1 and CDR2 (germline): ENHRY, SYGVKD.

The chain employs TRBV9 and TRBJ2-6; 9 bases line up with TRBD2. The V and J ends lost 4 bases and 2 bases, in that order; junction bases with no gene match: 16. The germline gives CDR1 SGDLS, CDR2 YYNGEE. The CDR3 contains 20 residues. The CDR3 sequence: CASSYKRGLAGFPGANVLTF. The CDR3 nucleotides read TGTGCCAGCAGCTACAAAAGGGGTCTAGCGGGATTCCCTGGGGCCAACGTCCTGACTTTC. The full variable domain, in which reference TRBV9 and TRBJ2-6 provide the parts outside the CDR3, is DSGVTQTPKHLITATGQRVTLRCSPRSGDLSVYWYQQSLDQGLQFLIQYYNGEERAKGNILERFSAQQFPDLHSELNLSSLELGDSALYFCASSYKRGLAGFPGANVLTFGAGSRLTVL.

V and J are TRBV5-5 and TRBJ2-1; TRBD2 is a possible D gene (6 bases). The V and J ends lost 0 bases and 7 bases respectively, with 20 bases between them. The CDR3 is 17 residues long. In germline, CDR1 is SGHKS, CDR2 YYEKEE (reference sequence). CDR3 sequence (DNA): TGTGCCAGCAGCTTGGCAAGGGTTCCTGGTGGGGGGAATGAGCAGTTCTTC. Translating it yields CASSLARVPGGGNEQFF.

The chain employs TRBV30 and TRBJ2-2; TRBD1 is a possible D gene (7 bases). This CDR3 has 13 residues. V was clipped by 5 bases and J by 5 bases, with 12 bases between them. Per germline, CDR1 GTSNPN and CDR2 SVGIG (reference sequence). CDR3 region: CAWWAGGTGELFF. CDR3 sequence (DNA): TGTGCCTGGTGGGCAGGGGGGACCGGGGAGCTGTTTTTT. The whole variable domain, filled in from reference TRBV30 and TRBJ2-2, reads SQTIHQWPATLVQPVGSPLSLECTVEGTSNPNLYWYRQAAGRGLQLLFYSVGIGQISSEVPQNLSASRPQDRQFILSSKKLLLSDSGFYLCAWWAGGTGELFFGEGSRLTVL.

This clone was seen a single time. The V gene is TRBV29-1, the J gene TRBJ2-2, with 9 bases that match TRBD2. Germline trimming cut 4 bases from V and 2 bases from J; bases unmatched to any gene: 5. Germline CDR1 SQVTM, CDR2 ANQGSEA. CDR3 length: 15 residues. The CDR3 sequence: CSVVVAGANTGELFF. The CDR3 nucleotides are TGCAGCGTTGTTGTAGCGGGGGCAAACACCGGGGAGCTGTTTTTT.

The V call is TRBV5-1, the J call TRBJ1-1; the D is unclear. From germline, CDR1 is SGHRS and CDR2 YFSETQ. This CDR3 contains 13 residues. Trimming pared 3 bases from V and 1 base from J, leaving 7 bases between. The CDR3 DNA reads TGCGCCAGCAGCTCCCAGTCGAACACTGAAGCTTTCTTT. Protein: CASSSQSNTEAFF.

The V call is TRBV19, the J call TRBJ1-1; D is possibly TRBD1 (5 bases). The CDR3 consists of 14 residues. V dropped 2 bases and J dropped 2 bases, with 9 bases sitting between them. Germline CDR1 LNHDA, CDR2 SQIVND (reference sequence). CDR3 nucleotide sequence: TGTGCCAGTAGTATAAGGGGCCCCAACACTGAAGCTTTCTTT. Translation gives CASSIRGPNTEAFF.

This clone was seen only a few times. The chain links TRBV5-4 to TRBJ2-7; 8 bases match TRBD1. V lost 4 bases to trimming and J lost 3 bases; unmatched junction nucleotides: 9. CDR1 SGHNT and CDR2 YYREEE come from the germline V gene (reference sequence). This CDR3 region has 15 residues. The CDR3 bases are TGTGCCAGCAGCATAGGACAGGGACTGATCTACGAGCAGTACTTC. Translation: CASSIGQGLIYEQYF. The full variable domain, in which reference TRBV5-4 and TRBJ2-7 provide the parts outside the CDR3, is ETGVTQSPTHLIKTRGQQVTLRCSSQSGHNTVSWYQQALGQGPQFIFQYYREEENGRGNFPPRFSGLQFPNYSSELNVNALELDDSALYLCASSIGQGLIYEQYFGPGTRLTVT.

This sequence joins TRBV6-5 and TRBJ2-7; 7 bases are a match to TRBD1. Germline lookup yields CDR1 MNHEY and CDR2 SVGAGI. The V gene end was trimmed by 4 bases and the J gene end by 1 base; junction bases not matched to a gene: 7. The CDR3 length is 15 residues. The CDR3 nucleotides read TGTGCCAGCAGTTTGACAGGGACAAATTCCTACGAGCAGTACTTC. It encodes CASSLTGTNSYEQYF.

The rearrangement links TRBV7-8 to TRBJ1-6, with D possibly TRBD1 on 6 matching bases. The CDR3 is 15 residues long. Germline lookup yields CDR1 SGHVS and CDR2 FQNEAQ. The V and J ends lost 4 bases and 7 bases respectively, with 14 bases between them. CDR3 protein: CASSSRTETNSPLHF. For the CDR3, the DNA is TGTGCCAGCAGCTCCCGGACAGAAACAAATTCACCCCTCCACTTT.

This clone was seen only once. This sequence joins TRBV2 and TRBJ1-1, with D perhaps TRBD1 (5 bases). Trimming took 5 bases from V and 5 from J, leaving 21 bases between them. This CDR3 spans 16 amino acids. Per germline, CDR1 SNHLY and CDR2 FYNNEI. This CDR3 is CASSPRQAGGLTEAFF. CDR3 in DNA: TGTGCCAGCAGTCCGAGGCAGGCGGGGGGACTAACTGAAGCTTTCTTT.

On this clone: The junction does not match germline at one end; this may be a read error. The chain combines TRBV20-1 with TRBJ1-4; D perhaps matches TRBD1 (5 bases). CDR1 is DFQATT and CDR2 is SNEGSKA in the germline V gene (reference sequence). CDR3 length equals 9 residues. CDR3 nucleotides: TGCAGTGCCATCTCCGGGACTGTTTTT. It codes for CSAISGTVF.

V and J are TRBV6-5 and TRBJ1-4; tentative D call: TRBD1 (6 bases). The germline gives CDR1 MNHEY, CDR2 SVGAGI. The CDR3 extends over 15 amino acids. The V and J ends lost 6 bases and 3 bases respectively, with 14 bases between them. CDR3 residues: CASRRSQGSNEKLFF. For the CDR3, the DNA is TGTGCCAGCAGACGCAGCCAGGGGTCTAATGAAAAACTGTTTTTT.

The rearrangement uses TRBV7-2 and TRBJ2-2; 8 bases are a match to TRBD2. CDR3 length: 17 amino acids. Germline V gene sequence: CDR1 SGHTA, CDR2 FQGNSA. Trimming removed 1 base from V and 7 bases from J; junction bases left unmatched: 11. The CDR3 DNA reads as TGTGCCAGCAGCTTAGTGAGCGGGAGTTCGTGGGTCGGGGAGCTGTTTTTT. Protein: CASSLVSGSSWVGELFF.